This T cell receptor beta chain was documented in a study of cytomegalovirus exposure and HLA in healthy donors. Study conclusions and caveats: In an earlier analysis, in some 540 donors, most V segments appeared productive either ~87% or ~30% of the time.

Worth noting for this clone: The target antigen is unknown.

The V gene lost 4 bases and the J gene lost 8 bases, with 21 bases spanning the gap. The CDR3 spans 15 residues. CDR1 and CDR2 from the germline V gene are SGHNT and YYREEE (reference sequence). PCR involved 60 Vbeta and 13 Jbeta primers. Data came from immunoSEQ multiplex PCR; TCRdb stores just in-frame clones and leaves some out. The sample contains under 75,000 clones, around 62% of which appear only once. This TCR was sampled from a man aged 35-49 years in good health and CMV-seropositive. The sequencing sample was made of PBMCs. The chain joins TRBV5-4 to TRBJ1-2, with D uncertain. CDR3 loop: CASSGPGRDNGGYTF. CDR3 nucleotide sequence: TGTGCCAGCAGCGGCCCAGGCCGGGATAATGGCGGCTACACCTTC.